This T cell receptor beta chain originates from a study of graft-versus-host responses after intestinal transplantation. Details on this clone: Its antigen is as yet unknown.

Clones were read by immunoSEQ multiplex PCR, and TCRdb kept only the in-frame ones, dropping some. The sample yields tens of thousands of clones, almost 90% seen once. The CDR3 runs to 18 residues. The ends lost 2 bases at V and 2 bases at J; junction bases unmatched: 8. Germline V CDR1 and CDR2: SGHAT, FQNNGV. This TCR was recovered from a human donor who was the organ donor for an intestinal transplant. The rearrangement links TRBV11-2 to TRBJ2-3; 12 bases agree with TRBD2. The material sequenced was unstimulated CD8+ T cells sorted from spleen or lymph node cells, taken before transplant. CDR3 amino acids: CASSLWTSGARNTDTQYF. The CDR3 region has the DNA TGTGCCAGCAGCTTATGGACTAGCGGGGCCCGAAACACAGATACGCAGTATTTT.